This TCR beta chain came from a study of blood T cell repertoires in COVID-19. Across the study: The samples span acute and convalescent COVID-19 from the United States, Italy and Spain. From T cells, B-cell-depleted T cells, or PBMCs came the material, which was cDNA or gDNA.

Germline loops: CDR1 SGHAT, CDR2 FQNNGV. The J segment lost 8 bases and the V segment lost 4 bases, leaving 7 bases of the junction unmatched. The CDR3 sequence is 13 residues long. Assay used: immunoSEQ multiplex PCR; TCRdb lists only in-frame clones, some missing. The sample carries 200,000 to 300,000 clones, about 85% recorded once. J is TRBJ1-1 and V is TRBV11-2, with 7 positions matching TRBD1. This clonotype was obtained from a man between 18 and 35 years old with active or convalescent COVID-19. What was sequenced was peripheral blood. DNA of the CDR3: TGTGCCAGCAGCTACCAGAGGGGGCCGGAAGCTTTCTTT. This encodes CASSYQRGPEAFF. Full variable domain (outside the CDR3, taken from reference TRBV11-2 and TRBJ1-1): EAGVAQSPRYKIIEKRQSVAFWCNPISGHATLYWYQQILGQGPKLLIQFQNNGVVDDSQLPKDRFSAERLKGVDSTLKIQPAKLEDSAVYLCASSYQRGPEAFFGQGTRLTVV.